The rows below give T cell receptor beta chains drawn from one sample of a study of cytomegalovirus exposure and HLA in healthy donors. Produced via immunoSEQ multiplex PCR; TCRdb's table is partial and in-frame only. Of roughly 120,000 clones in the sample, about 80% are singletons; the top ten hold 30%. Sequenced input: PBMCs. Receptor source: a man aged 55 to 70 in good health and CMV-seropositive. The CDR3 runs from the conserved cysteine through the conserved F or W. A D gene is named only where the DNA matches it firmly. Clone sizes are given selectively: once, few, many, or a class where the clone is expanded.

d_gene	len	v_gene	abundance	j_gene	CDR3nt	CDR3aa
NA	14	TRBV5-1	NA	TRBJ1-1	TGCGCCAGCAGTACACAGGGCGGATTCACTGAAGCTTTCTTT	CASSTQGGFTEAFF
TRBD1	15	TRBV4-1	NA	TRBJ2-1	TGCGCCAGCAGCCAAGCACAGGGGGCCTACAATGAGCAGTTCTTC	CASSQAQGAYNEQFF
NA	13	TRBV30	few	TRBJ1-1	TGTGCCTGGAGTGTACACACGAACACTGAAGCTTTCTTT	CAWSVHTNTEAFF
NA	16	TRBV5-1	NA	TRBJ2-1	TGCGCCAGCAGCTCCCGCACAGGGTTCTCCTACAATGAGCAGTTCTTC	CASSSRTGFSYNEQFF
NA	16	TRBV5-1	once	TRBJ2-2	TGCGCCAGCACCCGGGGGGGACAGGGATCCACCGGGGAGCTGTTTTTT	CASTRGGQGSTGELFF
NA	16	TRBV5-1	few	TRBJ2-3	TGCGCCAGCAGCTTGAGGTGGGCAGGCAACACAGATACGCAGTATTTT	CASSLRWAGNTDTQYF
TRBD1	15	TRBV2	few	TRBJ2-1	TGTGCCAGCAGTAACCGGGACAGGGACTACAATGAGCAGTTCTTC	CASSNRDRDYNEQFF
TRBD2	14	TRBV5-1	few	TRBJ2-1	TGCGCCAGCAGCCTTAGCGGGGGTGACAATGAGCAGTTCTTC	CASSLSGGDNEQFF
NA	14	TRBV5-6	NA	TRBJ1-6	TGTGCCAGCAGCCTCCGGGTCTTCGATTCACCCCTCCACTTT	CASSLRVFDSPLHF
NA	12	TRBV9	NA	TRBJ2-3	TGTGCCAGCAGCCTTGTTACAGATACGCAGTATTTT	CASSLVTDTQYF